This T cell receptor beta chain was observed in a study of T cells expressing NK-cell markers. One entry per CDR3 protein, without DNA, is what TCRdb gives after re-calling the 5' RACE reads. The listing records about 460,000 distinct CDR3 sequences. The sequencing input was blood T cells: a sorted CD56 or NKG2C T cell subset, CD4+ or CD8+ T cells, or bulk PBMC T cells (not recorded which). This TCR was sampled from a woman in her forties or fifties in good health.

The CDR3 sequence: CASSESVLGNQPQHF. The rearrangement uses TRBV10-2 and TRBJ1-5. This CDR3 contains 15 residues. Germline V gives CDR1 WSHSY, CDR2 SAAADI.